The 28 T cell receptor beta chains presented below share a single source sample, sequenced in a study of radiation and T cells in renal cell carcinoma. Sample time point: blood 4 weeks post-SBRT, at nephrectomy. The treatment is: 15 Gy SBRT to primary tumor, nephrectomy 4 weeks later. Repertoires were generated with immunoSEQ multiplex PCR, while TCRdb's copy carries only in-frame clones and drops some. The data hold about 78,000 clones, with 70% to 90% observed a single time. The sample here was blood, taken from a patient whose treatment included radiotherapy and nephrectomy. These receptors were collected from a woman in her seventies with renal cell carcinoma.

The rearrangement links TRBV7-2 to TRBJ2-7; TRBD1 or TRBD2 may be the D gene (5 bases each). This CDR3 is 14 amino acids long. Trimming left V 3 bases short and J 0 bases short, with 9 bases between. Germline loops: CDR1 SGHTA, CDR2 FQGNSA. CDR3 region: CASSFPGPSYEQYF. In DNA, the CDR3 is TGTGCCAGCAGCTTCCCGGGGCCCTCCTACGAGCAGTACTTC.

V gene TRBV6-6 combines with J gene TRBJ2-7, with D maybe TRBD1 (6 bases). This CDR3 is built from 15 residues. V dropped 6 bases and J dropped 0 bases, with 15 bases sitting between them. Germline V lookup: CDR1 MNHNY, CDR2 SVGAGI (reference sequence). The CDR3 DNA reads TGTGCCAGCAGCCAAGGGCAGGGGAGCTCCTACGAGCAGTACTTC. Its translation: CASSQGQGSSYEQYF.

Comment on this clone: Germline is not matched at one junction end, which may reflect a read error. The chain carries TRBV9 and TRBJ2-3; 11 bases are a match to TRBD2. Germline V gene data show CDR1 as SGDLS and CDR2 as YYNGEE. The CDR3 loop spans 18 amino acids. The CDR3 region has the DNA TGTACCAGCAGCGTAGAGGGTAGCGGGGGGGCCAGCGCAGATACGCAGTATTTT. Protein: CTSSVEGSGGASADTQYF.

This rearrangement joins TRBV4-2 to TRBJ2-5, with 9 positions matching TRBD2. This CDR3 has 15 amino acids. CDR1 and CDR2 from the germline V gene are LGHNA and YNFKEQ. V lost 1 base and J lost 1; bases outside the gene matches: 1. CDR3 in amino acids: CASSQGAGGQETQYF. In DNA form, the CDR3 reads TGTGCCAGCAGCCAAGGAGCGGGGGGCCAAGAGACCCAGTACTTC.

To note about this clone: A junction end diverges from the germline sequence, so it may reflect a read error. This sequence joins TRBV7-7 and TRBJ2-3, with D perhaps matching TRBD1 (6 bases). The CDR3 sequence is 13 residues long. Germline CDR1 reads SSHAT; CDR2 reads FNYEAQ (reference sequence). In DNA form, the CDR3 reads TGTGCTAGCAGCTTCAGACAGGCAGATACGCAGTATTTT. Protein sequence: CASSFRQADTQYF.

The V call is TRBV2, the J call TRBJ2-7, with TRBD2 as a possible D gene (5 bases). Germline CDR1 reads SNHLY; CDR2 reads FYNNEI. V dropped 7 bases and J dropped 3 bases, with 13 bases sitting between them. This CDR3 is built from 13 residues. The CDR3 reads CASTRDRLYEQYF. The CDR3 coding sequence is TGTGCCAGCACCCGGGATAGACTCTACGAGCAGTACTTC.

V and J are TRBV6-6 and TRBJ2-5, with 7 bases matching TRBD2. The CDR3 is 14 residues long. Germline V gene lookup returns CDR1 MNHNY and CDR2 SVGAGI (reference sequence). J gave up 5 bases and V 0 bases, and 3 bases lay outside the gene matches. CDR3 in amino acids: CASSYSGGSETQYF. The DNA of the CDR3 is TGTGCCAGCAGTTACTCGGGGGGGAGCGAGACCCAGTACTTC.

Of note for this clone: No conserved phenylalanine or tryptophan is present at the end of the CDR3, so a read error is the likely explanation. The gene calls are TRBV4-3 and TRBJ2-2; no clear D gene. CDR3 size: 17 residues. Trimming removed 1 base from V and 6 bases from J, with 18 bases in between. Per germline, CDR1 LGHNA and CDR2 YSLEER. The CDR3 DNA is TGCGCCAGCAGCCAAGCCTCAGACGGTACATGGGCCGGGGAGCTGTTTTTG. It codes for CASSQASDGTWAGELFL.

The chain joins TRBV6-6 to TRBJ1-6; no clear D gene. Germline V lookup: CDR1 MNHNY, CDR2 SVGAGI (reference sequence). This CDR3 is 12 amino acids long. Trimming shortened V by 7 bases and J by 3 bases, and 4 bases separated the two germline ends. The CDR3 sequence: CASTYYNSPLHF. The CDR3 DNA is TGTGCCAGCACCTACTATAATTCACCCCTCCACTTT.

In nucleotides, the CDR3 is TGCGCCAGCAGCCAAGTACCCGGCACAGATACGCAGTATTTT. Encoded protein: CASSQVPGTDTQYF. This sequence joins TRBV4-1 and TRBJ2-3; D uncertain. The CDR3 has 14 residues. Germline V gene data show CDR1 as MGHRA and CDR2 as YSYEKL. Trimming cost V 1 base and J 1 base, with 6 bases left between them.

This clone came up once. The chain joins TRBV27 to TRBJ2-7, with 9 bases identical to TRBD2. The CDR3 length is 16 residues. The junction had 7 bases not matched to a gene; V was cut back by 4 bases and J by 0 bases. Germline CDR1 and CDR2: MNHEY and SMNVEV (reference sequence). The CDR3 is CASSSLGTSYSYEQYF. The CDR3, as DNA: TGTGCCAGCAGTTCTCTCGGGACTAGCTACTCCTACGAGCAGTACTTC.

V usage is TRBV27 and J usage is TRBJ2-3, with TRBD2 matching 14 bases. The CDR3 covers 16 residues. Germline assignment: CDR1 MNHEY and CDR2 SMNVEV (reference sequence). V lost 3 bases to trimming and J lost 4 bases; unmatched junction nucleotides: 3. This CDR3 reads CASSLTSGGAADTQYF. CDR3 DNA: TGTGCCAGCAGTTTGACTAGCGGGGGGGCAGCAGATACGCAGTATTTT.

The V gene is TRBV19, the J gene TRBJ2-2, with D perhaps matching TRBD1 (5 bases). Looked up from germline, CDR1 is LNHDA and CDR2 is SQIVND (reference sequence). V was clipped by 6 bases and J by 1 base, with 9 bases between them. The CDR3 has 14 residues. DNA of the CDR3: TGTGCCAGTAGGACGCAGGGGAACACCGGGGAGCTGTTTTTT. The encoded protein is CASRTQGNTGELFF.

V usage is TRBV6-1 and J usage is TRBJ1-5; TRBD1 aligns across 9 bases. J was trimmed by 7 bases and V by 6 bases; bases with no gene match: 10. This CDR3 spans 15 amino acids. CDR1 is MNHNS, CDR2 SASEGT, per germline. As DNA, the CDR3 is TGTGCCAGCAGAGAATTGGGACAGGGTGGCCAGCCCCAGCATTTT. Translated, it gives CASRELGQGGQPQHF.

The V and J genes are TRBV10-3 and TRBJ1-3, with D tentatively TRBD1 (5 bases). Trimming removed 2 bases at V and 4 bases at J, with 18 bases between. The germline gives CDR1 ENHRY, CDR2 SYGVKD. The CDR3 runs 17 residues. The CDR3 coding sequence is TGTGCCATCAGTGAGGTTGAAGGGGCAGCGGTCGGAAACACCATATATTTT. It codes for CAISEVEGAAVGNTIYF.

The J gene is TRBJ2-5, the V gene TRBV5-4, with 11 bases identical to TRBD2. With V trimmed by 0 bases and J by 2 bases, 3 bases remained unmatched. CDR3 length: 16 amino acids. Germline V gene lookup returns CDR1 SGHNT and CDR2 YYREEE (reference sequence). The CDR3 is CASSLALAGGQETQYF. DNA of the CDR3: TGTGCCAGCAGCTTGGCCTTAGCGGGGGGGCAAGAGACCCAGTACTTC.

The chain joins TRBV7-2 to TRBJ1-5; 8 bases fit TRBD1. This CDR3 region has 15 residues. Germline V gene lookup returns CDR1 SGHTA and CDR2 FQGNSA. V dropped 3 bases and J dropped 4; count of bases not matched to a gene: 5. The CDR3 region has the DNA TGTGCCAGCAGCTTGACGGACAGGGTTAATCAGCCCCAGCATTTT. Translating it yields CASSLTDRVNQPQHF.

The rearrangement uses TRBV30 and TRBJ2-1; 9 nucleotides align to TRBD2. This CDR3 comprises 15 residues. In germline, CDR1 is GTSNPN, CDR2 SVGIG (reference sequence). The V segment lost 3 bases and the J segment 3 bases; nucleotides outside the gene matches: 6. The CDR3 spells CAWRRAGGNYNEQFF. CDR3 sequence (DNA): TGTGCCTGGAGGCGAGCGGGGGGTAACTACAATGAGCAGTTCTTC.

The J gene is TRBJ2-7, the V gene TRBV9; 12 bases line up with TRBD2. The CDR3 is made up of 15 amino acids. Germline CDR1 is SGDLS and CDR2 is YYNGEE. V was pared by 3 bases and J by 7 bases, with 8 bases of the junction left unmatched. The CDR3 spells CASSGRLAGAEEQYF. Here the CDR3 DNA reads TGTGCCAGCAGCGGTCGACTAGCGGGGGCGGAGGAGCAGTACTTC.

A few counts support this clone. V is TRBV5-1 and J is TRBJ2-1; 11 bases line up with TRBD2. Per germline, CDR1 SGHRS and CDR2 YFSETQ. The CDR3 is 14 residues long. Trimming cost V 4 bases and J 7 bases; bases outside gene matches: 4. The CDR3 reads CASSVGLAENEQFF. In DNA form, the CDR3 reads TGCGCCAGCAGCGTGGGACTAGCGGAAAATGAGCAGTTCTTC.

The chain links TRBV30 to TRBJ2-1; 8 bases map to TRBD2. The V segment lost 0 bases and the J segment 10 bases; nucleotides outside the gene matches: 8. The CDR3 consists of 14 residues. Germline assignment: CDR1 GTSNPN and CDR2 SVGIG (reference sequence). In nucleotides, the CDR3 is TGTGCCTGGAGTGTATCGGGGGGGCCGGGAGAGCAGTTCTTC. The encoded protein is CAWSVSGGPGEQFF.

The genes are TRBV18 and TRBJ1-6; D is unresolved. Germline values: CDR1 KGHSH, CDR2 LQKENI. V was shortened by 4 bases and J by 0 bases, with 19 bases between the two germline ends. The CDR3 has 19 residues. The CDR3 spells CASSLLTSDWGSYNSPLHF. In nucleotides, the CDR3 is TGTGCCAGCTCACTTCTCACGTCAGACTGGGGCTCCTATAATTCACCCCTCCACTTT.

This rearrangement joins TRBV7-8 to TRBJ2-2, with 9 bases identical to TRBD1. Germline loops: CDR1 SGHVS, CDR2 FQNEAQ. J gave up 3 bases and V 3 bases, and 2 bases lay outside the gene matches. The CDR3 consists of 15 residues. The CDR3 DNA is TGTGCCAGCAGCTTGGGGGACAGGGACACCGGGGAGCTGTTTTTT. Protein: CASSLGDRDTGELFF.

The genes are TRBV28 and TRBJ1-6, with 7 bases aligning to TRBD1. The germline gives CDR1 MDHEN, CDR2 SYDVKM. Trimming cost V 6 bases and J 7 bases; bases outside gene matches: 3. CDR3 length equals 13 residues. CDR3 loop: CASRTGKNSPLHF. Here the CDR3 DNA reads TGTGCCAGCAGGACAGGGAAGAATTCACCCCTCCACTTT.

The chain joins TRBV6-1 to TRBJ2-1; D remains unclear. The CDR3 is 11 amino acids. The germline V gene has CDR1 MNHNS and CDR2 SASEGT. V lost 8 bases, J lost 3 bases, and 5 bases lay in between. For the CDR3, the DNA is TGTGCCAGCGCAGGCTACAATGAGCAGTTCTTC. The encoded protein is CASAGYNEQFF.

This sequence joins TRBV5-1 and TRBJ2-3, with TRBD2 matching 10 bases. This CDR3 is built from 15 residues. V shed 9 bases, J shed 1 base, and the junction held 8 bases outside the gene matches. Germline values: CDR1 SGHRS, CDR2 YFSETQ. Here the CDR3 DNA reads TGCGCCACCCGACCGAGCGGGGGGGGCACAGATACGCAGTATTTT. Its translation is CATRPSGGGTDTQYF.

The rearrangement uses TRBV19 and TRBJ1-5; perhaps TRBD1 as D (5 bases). Deletions cut 10 bases from V and 6 bases from J, with 13 bases between. CDR1 is LNHDA, CDR2 SQIVND, per germline (reference sequence). This CDR3 contains 12 residues. CDR3 residues: CATHIGGQPQHF. The CDR3 region has the DNA TGTGCCACCCATATCGGGGGTCAGCCCCAGCATTTT.

V gene TRBV6-5 combines with J gene TRBJ2-7, with a weak D call TRBD2 (6 bases). The V gene's germline CDR1 is MNHEY and CDR2 SVGAGI. V was trimmed by 6 bases and J by 2 bases, leaving 11 bases between them. The CDR3 spans 13 residues. This CDR3 reads CASSRDLTYEQYF. CDR3 sequence (DNA): TGTGCCAGCAGCAGGGACTTAACCTACGAGCAGTACTTC.